Shown below are 32 T cell receptor beta chains from a single sample sequenced in a study of cytomegalovirus exposure and HLA in healthy donors. Clones were read by immunoSEQ multiplex PCR, and TCRdb kept only the in-frame ones, dropping some. The table has 150,000 to 200,000 clones, around nine tenths seen once. The sequencing sample was made of PBMCs. Receptors were obtained from a young man in good health and CMV-seropositive.

J is TRBJ2-6 and V is TRBV4-1; D unresolved. The CDR3 is made up of 13 amino acids. Trimming left V 3 bases short and J 2 bases short, with 2 bases between. CDR1 is MGHRA and CDR2 is YSYEKL in the germline V gene. CDR3 amino acids: CASSQAGANVLTF. CDR3 sequence (DNA): TGCGCCAGCAGCCAGGCTGGGGCCAACGTCCTGACTTTC.

This clone came up a few times. V gene TRBV2 combines with J gene TRBJ2-7; D gene ambiguous. Germline V CDR1 and CDR2: SNHLY, FYNNEI. The V end was cut by 7 bases, the J end by 4 bases, with 11 bases between. This CDR3 comprises 12 residues. The CDR3 DNA sequence: TGTGCCAGCATCATCTACTCGTACGAGCAGTACTTC. It specifies CASIIYSYEQYF.

The chain recombines TRBV7-2 with TRBJ2-7, with D perhaps matching TRBD2 (5 bases). The germline CDR1 and CDR2 sequences are SGHTA and FQGNSA. The CDR3 is 15 amino acids. V lost 5 bases and J lost 4, with 18 bases in between. CDR3 coding DNA: TGTGCCAGCAGCGTCAGTCGGGAATCAGATTACGAGCAGTACTTC. Translation gives CASSVSRESDYEQYF.

The J gene is TRBJ1-1, the V gene TRBV20-1; a possible D gene is TRBD1 (6 bases). Germline assignment: CDR1 DFQATT and CDR2 SNEGSKA (reference sequence). Trimming took 6 bases from V and 10 from J, leaving 15 bases between them. CDR3 size: 11 residues. CDR3 region: CSAPGHRTAFF. Here the CDR3 DNA reads TGCAGTGCCCCGGGACATCGGACAGCTTTCTTT.

The chain links TRBV19 to TRBJ2-4; possibly TRBD1 for D (5 bases). V was shortened by 6 bases and J by 6 bases, with 9 bases between the two germline ends. Germline CDR1 and CDR2: LNHDA and SQIVND (reference sequence). This CDR3 spans 12 amino acids. CDR3 coding DNA: TGTGCCAGTAGCTATCAGGGAAACATTCAGTACTTC. It specifies CASSYQGNIQYF. Together with reference TRBV19 and TRBJ2-4, the CDR3 gives the full variable domain: DGGITQSPKYLFRKEGQNVTLSCEQNLNHDAMYWYRQDPGQGLRLIYYSQIVNDFQKGDIAEGYSVSREKKESFPLTVTSAQKNPTAFYLCASSYQGNIQYFGAGTRLSVL.

The chain has TRBV6-6 and TRBJ2-2; TRBD2 aligns across 11 bases. V gave up 6 bases and J gave up 4 bases; unmatched junction bases: 7. The CDR3 sequence is 16 residues long. Germline V CDR1 and CDR2: MNHNY, SVGAGI (reference sequence). CDR3 protein: CASSPGTSGPTGELFF. CDR3 coding DNA: TGTGCCAGCAGCCCCGGGACTAGCGGACCCACCGGGGAGCTGTTTTTT.

The chain combines TRBV29-1 with TRBJ2-1; 7 bases are a match to TRBD1. Germline values: CDR1 SQVTM, CDR2 ANQGSEA. This CDR3 has 15 amino acids. Trimming cost V 4 bases and J 4 bases; bases outside gene matches: 10. The CDR3 DNA reads as TGCAGCGTTGCGACAGGGCTACTTAAGTACAATGAGCAGTTCTTC. It translates to CSVATGLLKYNEQFF.

The chain combines TRBV27 with TRBJ2-4; maybe TRBD2 (6 bases). CDR3 length: 15 amino acids. V was trimmed by 3 bases and J by 1 base, leaving 10 bases between them. The germline CDR1 and CDR2 sequences are MNHEY and SMNVEV (reference sequence). CDR3 sequence: CASSLGGTAKNIQYF. CDR3 nucleotides: TGTGCCAGCAGTTTGGGCGGGACTGCCAAAAACATTCAGTACTTC.

The rearrangement uses TRBV7-3 and TRBJ2-6; D gene unclear. Between the trimmed V and J ends, which lost 5 bases and 2 bases, there was a span of 4 bases. The CDR3 has 13 amino acids. The germline gives CDR1 SGHTA, CDR2 FQGTGA. CDR3: CASSLAGANVLTF. DNA of the CDR3: TGTGCCAGCAGCCTCGCTGGGGCCAACGTCCTGACTTTC. The full variable domain, in which reference TRBV7-3 and TRBJ2-6 provide the parts outside the CDR3, is GAGVSQTPSNKVTEKGKYVELRCDPISGHTALYWYRQSLGQGPEFLIYFQGTGAADDSGLPNDRFFAVRPEGSVSTLKIQRTERGDSAVYLCASSLAGANVLTFGAGSRLTVL.

The gene calls are TRBV6-8 and TRBJ2-1; tentatively, D is TRBD1 (6 bases). This CDR3 has 16 amino acids. Germline V gives CDR1 MNHGY, CDR2 SAAAGT. V gave up 0 bases and J gave up 2 bases, with 11 bases separating them. CDR3: CASSYSTGQTYNEQFF. The CDR3 DNA sequence: TGTGCCAGCAGTTACTCTACAGGGCAGACCTACAATGAGCAGTTCTTC.

This sequence joins TRBV30 and TRBJ2-5; D is uncertain. Germline loops: CDR1 GTSNPN, CDR2 SVGIG (reference sequence). Trimming cost V 2 bases and J 4 bases, with 8 bases left between them. The CDR3 is made up of 12 amino acids. The CDR3 DNA follows: TGTGCCTGGAGTAAGGGTTTAGAGACCCAGTACTTC. It is translated as CAWSKGLETQYF.

V and J are TRBV7-9 and TRBJ2-5; the match to TRBD2 covers 10 bases. The CDR3 is 14 residues long. V lost 2 bases, J lost 10 bases, and 7 bases stayed unmatched. Germline-derived CDR1 and CDR2 are SEHNR and FQNEAQ (reference sequence). The CDR3 DNA reads TGTGCCAGCAGCTTAACTAGCGGGGCTATGATCCAGTACTTC. This gives the protein CASSLTSGAMIQYF.

This chain joins TRBV9 and TRBJ2-1, with D unresolved. Germline loops: CDR1 SGDLS, CDR2 YYNGEE. CDR3 length equals 13 residues. Trimming removed 3 bases at V and 6 bases at J, with 10 bases between. CDR3 coding DNA: TGTGCCAGCAGCGGACTGATAGTCAATGAGCAGTTCTTC. Encoded protein: CASSGLIVNEQFF.

This rearrangement joins TRBV4-2 to TRBJ1-5; D gene ambiguous. In germline, CDR1 is LGHNA, CDR2 YNFKEQ. The CDR3 contains 15 residues. Deletions cut 1 base from V and 6 bases from J, with 13 bases between. The CDR3, as DNA: TGTGCCAGCAGCCAAGGGGGTGAAGTCGGTCAGCCCCAGCATTTT. It codes for CASSQGGEVGQPQHF.

The chain is built from TRBV29-1 and TRBJ2-7; 8 nucleotides match TRBD2. The CDR3 loop spans 13 amino acids. The trim removed 7 bases at V and 3 bases at J, leaving 8 bases unmatched. CDR1 is SQVTM, CDR2 ANQGSEA, per germline. CDR3 nucleotides: TGCAGCGCCGACGGGGGGGCTGACTACGAGCAGTACTTC. Translation: CSADGGADYEQYF.

A note on this clone: The same CDR3 also results from other DNA sequences found in this sample. The rearrangement uses TRBV29-1 and TRBJ1-2; tentatively, D is TRBD1 (6 bases). Germline V gene data show CDR1 as SQVTM and CDR2 as ANQGSEA. V was cut by 2 bases and J by 3 bases, with 7 bases left in between. This CDR3 has 12 amino acids. The CDR3 spells CSVERTDYGYTF. The CDR3 DNA is TGCAGCGTTGAACGGACAGACTATGGCTACACCTTC.

V is TRBV6-1 and J is TRBJ2-7; D is possibly TRBD2 (6 bases). Germline assignment: CDR1 MNHNS and CDR2 SASEGT. The CDR3 has 13 residues. Trimming removed 4 bases at V and 2 bases at J, with 9 bases between. CDR3 loop: CASSGRRAYEQYF. Here the CDR3 DNA reads TGTGCCAGCAGTGGGAGGAGGGCCTACGAGCAGTACTTC.

The V gene is TRBV6-1, the J gene TRBJ1-5, with unresolved D. This CDR3 spans 14 amino acids. With 3 bases removed from V and 0 bases from J, the gap between germline ends came to 6 bases. Looked up from germline, CDR1 is MNHNS and CDR2 is SASEGT. The CDR3 DNA sequence: TGTGCCAGCAGTGAGTGGGATAGCAATCAGCCCCAGCATTTT. Its protein is CASSEWDSNQPQHF.

V usage is TRBV9 and J usage is TRBJ2-2; D possibly matches TRBD1 or TRBD2 (6 bases each). V was trimmed by 6 bases and J by 6 bases, leaving 15 bases between them. The V gene's germline CDR1 is SGDLS and CDR2 YYNGEE. CDR3 length: 14 amino acids. This chain's CDR3 is CASTPSGAAGELFF. The DNA for the CDR3 is TGTGCCAGCACCCCTTCGGGGGCGGCCGGGGAGCTGTTTTTT. The full variable domain, completed using reference TRBV9 and TRBJ2-2, is DSGVTQTPKHLITATGQRVTLRCSPRSGDLSVYWYQQSLDQGLQFLIQYYNGEERAKGNILERFSAQQFPDLHSELNLSSLELGDSALYFCASTPSGAAGELFFGEGSRLTVL.

The chain has TRBV9 and TRBJ1-6, with TRBD1 as a possible D gene (6 bases). The CDR3 has 15 residues. CDR1 is SGDLS, CDR2 YYNGEE, per germline. V was trimmed by 3 bases and J by 10 bases, leaving 17 bases between them. The CDR3 sequence: CASSGWDKGGSPLHF. The CDR3 DNA sequence: TGTGCCAGCAGCGGATGGGACAAGGGAGGCTCACCCCTCCACTTT.

This clone was counted a few times. The chain is built from TRBV30 and TRBJ2-3; TRBD2 matches 9 bases. The ends lost 3 bases at V and 2 bases at J; junction bases unmatched: 6. The CDR3 is made up of 15 amino acids. CDR1 GTSNPN and CDR2 SVGIG come from the germline V gene (reference sequence). For the CDR3, the DNA is TGTGCCTGGAGCGAACTAGCGGGCCTCACAGATACGCAGTATTTT. Residues: CAWSELAGLTDTQYF. The full variable domain, in which reference TRBV30 and TRBJ2-3 provide the parts outside the CDR3, is SQTIHQWPATLVQPVGSPLSLECTVEGTSNPNLYWYRQAAGRGLQLLFYSVGIGQISSEVPQNLSASRPQDRQFILSSKKLLLSDSGFYLCAWSELAGLTDTQYFGPGTRLTVL.

On this clone: Other nucleotide sequences in the sample specify the same CDR3. The chain carries TRBV6-5 and TRBJ1-2; tentatively, D is TRBD1 (6 bases). The CDR3 extends over 13 amino acids. Germline V gives CDR1 MNHEY, CDR2 SVGAGI. Deletions cut 3 bases from V and 4 bases from J, with 9 bases between. The CDR3 sequence is CASSYSRGYGYTF. The CDR3 DNA sequence: TGTGCCAGCAGTTATAGCAGGGGCTATGGCTACACCTTC.

The V gene is TRBV5-1, the J gene TRBJ2-1; 10 nucleotides line up with TRBD2. CDR1 and CDR2 (germline): SGHRS, YFSETQ. The CDR3 extends over 16 amino acids. With V trimmed by 2 bases and J by 6 bases, 8 bases remained unmatched. The CDR3 bases are TGCGCCAGCAGCTTTGGAGGCCTAGCGGGGGCCAATGAGCAGTTCTTC. Its protein product is CASSFGGLAGANEQFF. Full variable domain (rest looked up from reference TRBV5-1 and TRBJ2-1): KAGVTQTPRYLIKTRGQQVTLSCSPISGHRSVSWYQQTPGQGLQFLFEYFSETQRNKGNFPGRFSGRQFSNSRSEMNVSTLELGDSALYLCASSFGGLAGANEQFFGPGTRLTVL.

The chain uses TRBV9 and TRBJ2-1; possible D gene TRBD2, 7 bases. Germline assignment: CDR1 SGDLS and CDR2 YYNGEE. The V end lost 4 bases, the J end lost 8 bases, and 10 bases lay between the germline ends. This CDR3 comprises 12 residues. CDR3: CASSPGGDEQFF. As DNA, the CDR3 is TGTGCCAGCAGCCCGGGGGGCGATGAGCAGTTCTTC.

V gene TRBV15 combines with J gene TRBJ2-3; 7 nucleotides align to TRBD2. The CDR3 loop spans 14 amino acids. J gave up 4 bases and V 5 bases, and 6 bases lay outside the gene matches. The germline gives CDR1 LNHNV, CDR2 YYDKDF (reference sequence). In nucleotides, the CDR3 is TGTGCCACCAGCTCGGGAGGAGGGGCAGATACGCAGTATTTT. Translating gives CATSSGGGADTQYF.

This chain links TRBV6-5 with TRBJ1-5; D ambiguous. This CDR3 comprises 12 residues. Trimming took 6 bases from V and 6 from J, leaving 9 bases between them. Germline values: CDR1 MNHEY, CDR2 SVGAGI. The CDR3 sequence: CASSPPGQPQHF. As DNA, the CDR3 is TGTGCCAGCAGCCCTCCGGGTCAGCCCCAGCATTTT.

The chain is built from TRBV11-3 and TRBJ1-1; D possibly corresponds to TRBD1 (6 bases). The V gene's germline CDR1 is SGHNT and CDR2 YENEEA. The germline V and J ends were trimmed by 1 base and 12 bases, with 12 bases remaining between them. The CDR3 spans 12 residues. Here the CDR3 DNA reads TGTGCCAGCAGCTTAGTGAATGGGGACACTTTCTTT. Its translation: CASSLVNGDTFF. Filled out from reference TRBV11-3 and TRBJ1-1, the complete variable domain reads EAGVVQSPRYKIIEKKQPVAFWCNPISGHNTLYWYLQNLGQGPELLIRYENEEAVDDSQLPKDRFSAERLKGVDSTLKIQPAELGDSAVYLCASSLVNGDTFFGQGTRLTVV.

This clone has a handful of counts. The CDR3 DNA reads TGTGCCAGCACCCTAGGAGGGGATGGATCCTACGAGCAGTACTTC. Protein product: CASTLGGDGSYEQYF. The rearrangement uses TRBV28 and TRBJ2-7; D may be TRBD2 (6 bases). CDR1 and CDR2 (germline): MDHEN, SYDVKM. This CDR3 region has 15 residues. V lost 7 bases and J lost 1, with 17 bases in between.

The V and J genes are TRBV2 and TRBJ2-3; 8 bases align to TRBD2. The CDR3 is 15 amino acids. J was trimmed by 4 bases and V by 7 bases; bases with no gene match: 10. Germline V gene sequence: CDR1 SNHLY, CDR2 FYNNEI. CDR3 coding DNA: TGTGCCAGCACCGCCGGGACTAGGCTGGCAGATACGCAGTATTTT. The encoded protein is CASTAGTRLADTQYF.

This chain uses TRBV5-1 with TRBJ1-1, with 11 bases that match TRBD1. The V segment lost 4 bases and the J segment 3 bases; nucleotides outside the gene matches: 8. The CDR3 runs to 16 residues. Germline V gene lookup returns CDR1 SGHRS and CDR2 YFSETQ. CDR3 bases: TGCGCCAGCAGCGCGGGACAGGGGGTCGTGGACACTGAAGCTTTCTTT. Translation: CASSAGQGVVDTEAFF.

The V call is TRBV5-1, the J call TRBJ2-5; the D gene is possibly TRBD2 (6 bases). V lost 5 bases and J lost 4, with 15 bases in between. This CDR3 is built from 14 residues. Per the germline V gene, CDR1 is SGHRS and CDR2 is YFSETQ. The CDR3 nucleotides read TGCGCCAGCAGGGAGGGCGAGGGGCGAGAGACCCAGTACTTC. Translating gives CASREGEGRETQYF.

The chain combines TRBV28 with TRBJ2-7; D gene unclear. The CDR3 spans 14 residues. Germline V gives CDR1 MDHEN, CDR2 SYDVKM. The V gene lost 3 bases and the J gene lost 4 bases, with 13 bases spanning the gap. CDR3 nucleotide sequence: TGTGCCAGCAGTTTTCCTGGGTTGGAATACGAGCAGTACTTC. Its translation: CASSFPGLEYEQYF.